This T cell receptor (beta chain) was captured by sequencing in a study of blood T cell repertoires in COVID-19. Study-wide background: Both acute and convalescent COVID-19 samples were obtained from the United States, Italy and Spain. T cells, B-cell-depleted T cells, or PBMCs provided the cDNA or gDNA that served as material.

In the authors' workflow: The authors estimated nucleated cell counts from reference gene primer amplification. Sequencing was performed with immunoSEQ multiplex PCR; in TCRdb, only in-frame clones are kept and a portion is missing. V, J and clone size derive from that table, while D and trimming were established from the DNA sequence. The sample holds 66,000 or so clones, about 82% seen once. Germline V gene sequence: CDR1 SEHNR, CDR2 FQNEAQ (reference sequence). This CDR3 has 17 amino acids. V was pared by 4 bases and J by 2 bases, with 11 bases of the junction left unmatched. The sequencing input was peripheral blood. This clonotype was obtained from a human donor in a cohort sampled during active COVID-19. The chain links TRBV7-9 to TRBJ2-5; TRBD2 matches at 9 bases. For the CDR3, the DNA is TGTGCCAGCAGCTCACTCGGCCTGACTAGCGGACAAGAGACCCAGTACTTC. Translated, it gives CASSSLGLTSGQETQYF.